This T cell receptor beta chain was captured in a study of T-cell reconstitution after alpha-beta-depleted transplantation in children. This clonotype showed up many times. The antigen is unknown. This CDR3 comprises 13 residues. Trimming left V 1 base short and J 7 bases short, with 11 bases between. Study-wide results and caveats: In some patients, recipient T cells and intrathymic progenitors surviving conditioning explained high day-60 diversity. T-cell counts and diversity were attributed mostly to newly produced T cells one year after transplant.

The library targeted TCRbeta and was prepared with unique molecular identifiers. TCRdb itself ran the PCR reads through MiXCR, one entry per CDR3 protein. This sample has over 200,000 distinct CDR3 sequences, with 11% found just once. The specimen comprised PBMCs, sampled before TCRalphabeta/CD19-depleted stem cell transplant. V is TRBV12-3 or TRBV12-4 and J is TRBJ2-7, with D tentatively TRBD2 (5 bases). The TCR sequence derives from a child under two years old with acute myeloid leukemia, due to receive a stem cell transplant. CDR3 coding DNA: TGTGCCAGCAGTTTAGGGGGAGAGAGAGAGCAGTACTTC. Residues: CASSLGGEREQYF.